This T cell receptor beta chain was captured in a study of molecular identifiers for immune sequencing clone quantification. Study-wide results and limits: Clones with over 20 RNA copies captured over 97% of effector molecules but under 1% of naive ones.

The CDR3 has 11 residues. Germline V gene data show CDR1 as SEHNR and CDR2 as FQNEAQ (reference sequence). The V gene lost 5 bases and the J gene lost 9 bases, with 8 bases spanning the gap. This clonotype was found a few times. As yet, its antigen is unknown. TCRdb itself ran the PCR reads through MiXCR, one entry per CDR3 protein. The table includes hundreds of thousands of distinct CDR3 sequences, around 25% detected once. The TCR originated in a human donor in good health. Some libraries in this study had Jurkat cell RNA spiked in. The rearrangement links TRBV7-9 to TRBJ2-1; no firm D call. The sample comprised naive CD8+ T cells from blood, with Jurkat cell RNA spiked in. Subset: FACS-sorted CD8+CD4-CCR7+CD45RA+ naive T cells. In nucleotides, the CDR3 is TGTGCCAGCAGCGGACGCGTTGAGCAGTTCTTC. Amino acids: CASSGRVEQFF.